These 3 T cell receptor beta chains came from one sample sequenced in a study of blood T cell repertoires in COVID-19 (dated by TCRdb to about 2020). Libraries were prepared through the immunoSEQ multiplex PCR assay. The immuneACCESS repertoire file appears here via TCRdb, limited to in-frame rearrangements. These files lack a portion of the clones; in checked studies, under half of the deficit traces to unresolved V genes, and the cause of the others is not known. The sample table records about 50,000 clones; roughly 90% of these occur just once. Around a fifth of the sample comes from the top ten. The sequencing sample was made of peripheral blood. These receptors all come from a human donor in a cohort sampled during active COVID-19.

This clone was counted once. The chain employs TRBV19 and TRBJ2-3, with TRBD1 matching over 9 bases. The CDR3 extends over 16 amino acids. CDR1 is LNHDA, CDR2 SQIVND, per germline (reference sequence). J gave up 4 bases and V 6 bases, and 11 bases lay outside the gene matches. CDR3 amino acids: CASRDNTGQGADTQYF. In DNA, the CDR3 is TGTGCCAGTAGGGACAACACGGGACAGGGAGCAGATACGCAGTATTTT. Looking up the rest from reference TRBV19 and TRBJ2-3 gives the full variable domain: DGGITQSPKYLFRKEGQNVTLSCEQNLNHDAMYWYRQDPGQGLRLIYYSQIVNDFQKGDIAEGYSVSREKKESFPLTVTSAQKNPTAFYLCASRDNTGQGADTQYFGPGTRLTVL.

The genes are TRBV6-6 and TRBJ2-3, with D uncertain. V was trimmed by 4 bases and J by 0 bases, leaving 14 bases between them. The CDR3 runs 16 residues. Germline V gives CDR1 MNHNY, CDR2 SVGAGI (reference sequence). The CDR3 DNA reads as TGTGCCAGCAGTTGGCCAGGAACTCCTAGCACAGATACGCAGTATTTT. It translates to CASSWPGTPSTDTQYF.

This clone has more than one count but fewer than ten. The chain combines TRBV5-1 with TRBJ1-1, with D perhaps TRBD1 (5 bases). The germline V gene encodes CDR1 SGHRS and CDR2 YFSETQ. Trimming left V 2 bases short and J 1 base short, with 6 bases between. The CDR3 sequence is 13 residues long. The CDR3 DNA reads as TGCGCCAGCAGCTTTGGACAGAACACTGAAGCTTTCTTT. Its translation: CASSFGQNTEAFF.